This T cell receptor (beta chain) was captured in a study of molecular identifiers for immune sequencing clone quantification (dated by TCRdb to the late 2010s). For the study in its entirety: For a replicate experiment, RNA from roughly 18,000 or 92,000 naive CD8 T cells was divided into five aliquots, and four of the five aliquots were sequenced. This methods study benchmarked molecular-identifier clustering-based TCR repertoire sequencing (MIDCIRS) and TCR RNA copy counting, using CD8 T cells to do so.

Per the germline V gene, SNHLY is the CDR1 and FYNNEI is the CDR2. Counted from cysteine to phenylalanine, this CDR3 has 19 amino acids. Only the CDR3 DNA is retained, 57 bases long and in frame from the first base. Deletion took 2 bases off V and 0 bases off J, with a span of 20 bases between the germline ends. Library preparation employed PCR. Sequencing instrument: NextSeq 500. Bulk TCR libraries were made following a previously described method, with the TCR primers given in Table S5. The Qiagen AllPrep DNA/RNA kit was used to purify total RNA. Before analysis, reads from multiple sequencing runs of the same library were pooled. Per the original workflow: Reads were retained only if their TCR constant sequence matched exactly, and those retained reads were trimmed to 150 nt and grouped according to their 12-nt molecular barcodes. Reads inside each barcode group were sub-clustered using a 15% Levenshtein threshold, and a quality-weighted consensus sequence was constructed for each RNA molecule. Non-functional sequences were excluded, and lower-count sequences lying one edit away from another sequence were also excluded. Based on a fit of two negative binomial distributions, barcode sub-clusters having less than 20% of the maximum read count were discarded. TCRdb applied fastp at Q25 and MiXCR to the public reads, then kept only in-frame beta chains. Every distinct CDR3 protein forms one entry, paired with its most common genes and DNA. The V and J calls, along with clone size, are taken from TCRdb and not from the paper's own processing. The sample table lists around 480,000 distinct CDR3 sequences, 25% of them with a count of one. The top ten clones comprise approximately 0.76% of the sample.

This clonotype was recorded many times. Which antigen it targets is not known. No much larger clonotype is one base removed from it; base qualities were not supplied. Libraries of naive CD8 T cells were generated from about 21,000 to 970,000 sorted cells, with 10%, 30% or 50% of the purified RNA used. Naive CD8 T cells, defined as CD8+CD4-CCR7+CD45RA+, were FACS-sorted into RLT Plus buffer on a BD FACSAria II. Roughly ten TCR copies' worth of Jurkat RNA were spiked into about 20,000-1,100,000 naive CD8 T cell samples to test detection sensitivity. CD8 T cells were enriched using RosetteSep CD8+ T Cell Enrichment Cocktail and Ficoll-Paque, and the enriched cells then underwent ACK red cell lysis. Broader findings and caveats from the paper: Without barcode sub-clustering, chimeric consensus sequences inflated TCR diversity; chimeras reached as high as 47%. The naive libraries included spiked-in Jurkat TCR RNA (fewer than 11 copies' worth), and this Jurkat TCR RNA is not part of the donor repertoire. Modeling gave approximately 3 recovered TCR RNA copies per cell versus around 9.9 by digital PCR, implying around 31% capture efficiency. Clones above 20 RNA copies held over 97% of molecules in CMV-specific effector cells but under 1% in naive cells. Even against a background of about 960,000 naive CD8 T cells, spiked-in Jurkat TCR RNA amounting to a single cell's worth was reported to be detectable. Identical TCR molecules sharing a barcode could cause highly expanded clone sizes to be underestimated.

This TCR came from a human donor in good health. Some libraries in this study had Jurkat cell RNA spiked in. The chain joins TRBV2 to TRBJ1-5, with the D gene not confidently named. The sequencing input was naive CD8+ T cells from blood, with Jurkat cell RNA spiked in. The cell subset or site label for this specimen denotes: FACS-sorted CD8+CD4-CCR7+CD45RA+ naive T cells. The CDR3 sequence is CASSESYTGSLDSNQPQHF. The DNA reads as follows: TGTGCCAGCAGTGAATCGTACACCGGTAGTCTAGATAGCAATCAGCCCCAGCATTTT.